This passage covers 29 T cell receptor beta chains from one sample sequenced in a study of blood T cell repertoires in COVID-19. Method: immunoSEQ multiplex PCR; TCRdb's copy keeps in-frame clones and lacks some. The table lists some 270,000 clones, roughly nine tenths of them singletons. Sequenced material: peripheral blood. These receptors came from a woman aged 55-70 years who had recovered from COVID-19.

This chain joins TRBV19 and TRBJ2-5; 8 bases line up with TRBD1. Germline assignment: CDR1 LNHDA and CDR2 SQIVND (reference sequence). The V and J ends lost 8 bases and 4 bases, in that order; junction bases with no gene match: 6. This CDR3 is built from 13 residues. The CDR3 loop reads CASGSQGAETQYF. DNA for the CDR3: TGTGCCAGTGGGTCTCAGGGGGCAGAGACCCAGTACTTC. Full variable domain (remainder filled in from reference TRBV19 and TRBJ2-5): DGGITQSPKYLFRKEGQNVTLSCEQNLNHDAMYWYRQDPGQGLRLIYYSQIVNDFQKGDIAEGYSVSREKKESFPLTVTSAQKNPTAFYLCASGSQGAETQYFGPGTRLLVL.

V is TRBV10-3 and J is TRBJ2-2; D possibly corresponds to TRBD2 (5 bases). Germline V lookup: CDR1 ENHRY, CDR2 SYGVKD. There are 18 residues in the CDR3. The germline V and J ends were trimmed by 1 base and 6 bases, with 21 bases remaining between them. This CDR3 reads CAISELSVRVKRPGELFF. Written as DNA, the CDR3 is TGTGCCATCAGTGAGTTATCAGTGAGGGTGAAGCGTCCCGGGGAGCTGTTTTTT.

The V and J genes are TRBV9 and TRBJ1-2; 9 bases match TRBD1. The CDR3 covers 14 residues. Germline values: CDR1 SGDLS, CDR2 YYNGEE. V lost 4 bases, J lost 3 bases, and 4 bases stayed unmatched. The CDR3: CASSPGQGYYGYTF. Here the CDR3 DNA reads TGTGCCAGCAGCCCAGGACAGGGGTACTATGGCTACACCTTC.

The chain employs TRBV27 and TRBJ1-4; 7 nucleotides line up with TRBD1. The CDR3 contains 14 residues. The germline V gene encodes CDR1 MNHEY and CDR2 SMNVEV (reference sequence). The J segment lost 7 bases and the V segment lost 6 bases, leaving 8 bases of the junction unmatched. This CDR3 is CASSLVGGREKLFF. Written as DNA, the CDR3 is TGTGCCAGCAGCCTGGTAGGGGGCCGTGAAAAACTGTTTTTT.

V usage is TRBV28 and J usage is TRBJ2-2, with D possibly TRBD2 on 5 matching bases. Trimming cost V 11 bases and J 2 bases, with 15 bases left between them. Per the germline V gene, CDR1 is MDHEN and CDR2 is SYDVKM. The CDR3 consists of 14 residues. Written as DNA, the CDR3 is TGTGCCGCGGGTTATTCGGGCAACACCGGGGAGCTGTTTTTT. Translating it yields CAAGYSGNTGELFF.

This clone was picked up one time. This chain joins TRBV11-2 and TRBJ2-1; D might be TRBD2 (6 bases). V lost 6 bases, J lost 0 bases, and 15 bases lay in between. Per the germline V gene, CDR1 is SGHAT and CDR2 is FQNNGV. The CDR3 consists of 16 residues. DNA for the CDR3: TGTGCCAGCAGTCGGACGGGGGACCCCTCCTACAATGAGCAGTTCTTC. This translates into CASSRTGDPSYNEQFF.

The gene calls are TRBV4-2 and TRBJ2-3; 11 bases are shared with TRBD2. The CDR3 runs to 18 residues. Germline V gene data show CDR1 as LGHNA and CDR2 as YNFKEQ. The trim removed 3 bases at V and 5 bases at J, leaving 13 bases unmatched. The CDR3 protein is CASSHMISGGASEDTQYF. As DNA, the CDR3 is TGTGCCAGCAGCCACATGATTAGCGGGGGGGCCAGTGAAGATACGCAGTATTTT.

The CDR3 sequence: CASSIQGRNGIYEQYF. The CDR3 bases are TGTGCCAGTAGTATTCAGGGGCGGAATGGTATCTACGAGCAGTACTTC. The chain recombines TRBV19 with TRBJ2-7; the D gene is possibly TRBD1 (6 bases). Trimming left V 3 bases short and J 3 bases short, with 18 bases between. Looked up from germline, CDR1 is LNHDA and CDR2 is SQIVND (reference sequence). This CDR3 is built from 16 residues.

The chain carries TRBV4-1 and TRBJ1-5; D uncertain. Germline loops: CDR1 MGHRA, CDR2 YSYEKL. V was cut by 3 bases and J by 7 bases, with 7 bases left in between. The length of the CDR3 is 12 residues. CDR3 amino acids: CASSHRGQPQHF. Here the CDR3 DNA reads TGCGCCAGCAGCCATAGAGGGCAGCCCCAGCATTTT.

The genes are TRBV9 and TRBJ1-2; D is perhaps TRBD1 (6 bases). CDR3 size: 14 residues. CDR1 is SGDLS, CDR2 YYNGEE, per germline. V shed 4 bases and J shed 7 bases, with 17 bases lying between them. CDR3 DNA sequence: TGTGCCAGCAGCCTTTCAGGACAGAAGGGTGGCTACACCTTC. It is translated as CASSLSGQKGGYTF. The full variable domain, rest sourced from reference TRBV9 and TRBJ1-2, is DSGVTQTPKHLITATGQRVTLRCSPRSGDLSVYWYQQSLDQGLQFLIQYYNGEERAKGNILERFSAQQFPDLHSELNLSSLELGDSALYFCASSLSGQKGGYTFGSGTRLTVV.

This clone was detected only once. The chain links TRBV14 to TRBJ2-5; D remains unclear. CDR3 size: 14 residues. The germline gives CDR1 SGHDN, CDR2 FVKESK. The ends were cut back, 0 bases at V and 7 bases at J, with 12 bases in the middle. CDR3 sequence reads: CASSQDLRTGTQYF. DNA of the CDR3: TGTGCCAGCAGCCAAGATCTTAGAACCGGGACCCAGTACTTC.

This clone was seen once. The J gene is TRBJ1-1, the V gene TRBV9, with D perhaps TRBD1 (5 bases). The CDR3 sequence is 14 residues long. V was shortened by 2 bases and J by 3 bases, with 11 bases between the two germline ends. Germline assignment: CDR1 SGDLS and CDR2 YYNGEE. Here the CDR3 DNA reads TGTGCCAGCAGCGTCCAGGGTAGGGACACTGAAGCTTTCTTT. This translates into CASSVQGRDTEAFF.

The chain carries TRBV5-1 and TRBJ2-5; D is undetermined. Trimming cost V 7 bases and J 5 bases, with 21 bases left between them. Germline CDR1 and CDR2: SGHRS and YFSETQ. The CDR3 contains 15 residues. CDR3 coding DNA: TGCGCCAGCTATCAGGATTCGAAGGTATCGGAGACCCAGTACTTC. Its protein product is CASYQDSKVSETQYF. The full variable domain, its missing parts supplied by reference TRBV5-1 and TRBJ2-5, is KAGVTQTPRYLIKTRGQQVTLSCSPISGHRSVSWYQQTPGQGLQFLFEYFSETQRNKGNFPGRFSGRQFSNSRSEMNVSTLELGDSALYLCASYQDSKVSETQYFGPGTRLLVL.

The V call is TRBV28, the J call TRBJ1-6, with TRBD1 as a possible D gene (6 bases). The CDR3 consists of 14 residues. CDR1 MDHEN and CDR2 SYDVKM come from the germline V gene. The V gene lost 4 bases and the J gene lost 11 bases, with 15 bases spanning the gap. Here the CDR3 DNA reads TGTGCCAGCAGTTCCGGACAGCGAGGCGCACCCCTCCACTTT. This sequence encodes CASSSGQRGAPLHF. Variable domain in full (rest from reference TRBV28 and TRBJ1-6): DVKVTQSSRYLVKRTGEKVFLECVQDMDHENMFWYRQDPGLGLRLIYFSYDVKMKEKGDIPEGYSVSREKKERFSLILESASTNQTSMYLCASSSGQRGAPLHFGNGTRLTVT.

The CDR3 sequence is CASSLVGVTYF. The CDR3 region has the DNA TGTGCCAGCAGCTTAGTGGGAGTTACGTACTTC. The chain links TRBV13 to TRBJ2-7; TRBD2 is a possible D gene (5 bases). CDR1 PRHDT and CDR2 FYEKMQ come from the germline V gene (reference sequence). The length of the CDR3 is 11 residues. With 1 base removed from V and 12 bases from J, the gap between germline ends came to 10 bases.

The rearrangement links TRBV15 to TRBJ1-6; unclear D gene. Germline-derived CDR1 and CDR2 are LNHNV and YYDKDF (reference sequence). The V and J ends lost 0 bases and 0 bases respectively, with 3 bases between them. The CDR3 has 15 amino acids. The CDR3 here is CATSRESSYNSPLHF. Here the CDR3 DNA reads TGTGCCACCAGCAGAGAGAGCTCCTATAATTCACCCCTCCACTTT.

This clone was counted between two and nine times. V usage is TRBV7-3 and J usage is TRBJ2-3; a possible D gene is TRBD2 (6 bases). There are 15 residues in the CDR3. The germline CDR1 and CDR2 sequences are SGHTA and FQGTGA. Trimming removed 2 bases at V and 4 bases at J, with 13 bases between. CDR3 in DNA: TGTGCCAGCAGCTTAGCGGCTAGCGTTCCAGATACGCAGTATTTT. This codes for CASSLAASVPDTQYF.

J is TRBJ2-7 and V is TRBV9; 7 nucleotides line up with TRBD1. Germline V gene lookup returns CDR1 SGDLS and CDR2 YYNGEE. The CDR3 is 15 residues long. V lost 3 bases to trimming and J lost 7 bases; unmatched junction nucleotides: 13. The CDR3 region is CASSAGSGGLGEQYF. CDR3 in DNA: TGTGCCAGCAGCGCCGGGTCAGGGGGATTAGGTGAGCAGTACTTC.

The V and J genes are TRBV7-2 and TRBJ1-1; a possible D gene is TRBD1 (5 bases). V was trimmed by 5 bases and J by 7 bases, leaving 14 bases between them. Per the germline V gene, CDR1 is SGHTA and CDR2 is FQGNSA. The length of the CDR3 is 13 residues. The CDR3 loop is CASSLGQVDEAFF. The CDR3 nucleotides are TGTGCCAGCAGCCTGGGGCAGGTCGATGAAGCTTTCTTT.

The chain uses TRBV4-2 and TRBJ1-1; D is unresolved. The CDR3 is 14 residues long. Germline CDR1 reads LGHNA; CDR2 reads YNFKEQ. Trimming removed 0 bases at V and 7 bases at J, with 12 bases between. The CDR3 here is CASSQDVLGSEAFF. The CDR3 DNA reads as TGTGCCAGCAGCCAAGACGTATTGGGCAGTGAAGCTTTCTTT.

The chain joins TRBV6-5 to TRBJ2-1; weak D call: TRBD1 (5 bases). Trimming stripped 5 bases from V and 1 base from J, with 6 bases between. The CDR3 loop spans 13 amino acids. CDR1 and CDR2 (germline): MNHEY, SVGAGI. This CDR3 is CASSQGSYNEQFF. CDR3 nucleotide sequence: TGTGCCAGCAGTCAGGGATCCTACAATGAGCAGTTCTTC.

The rearrangement uses TRBV11-2 and TRBJ1-2; 8 positions match TRBD1. This CDR3 contains 17 residues. Germline CDR1 is SGHAT and CDR2 is FQNNGV. Trimming removed 0 bases from V and 4 bases from J; junction bases left unmatched: 10. The CDR3 nucleotides are TGTGCCAGCAGCTTAGAAACAGGGGGAGGTTGGGTCTATGGCTACACCTTC. Translation: CASSLETGGGWVYGYTF.

The gene calls are TRBV27 and TRBJ2-1; tentative D call: TRBD1 (6 bases). This CDR3 contains 14 residues. Germline CDR1 reads MNHEY; CDR2 reads SMNVEV (reference sequence). Trimming shortened V by 4 bases and J by 4 bases, and 11 bases separated the two germline ends. CDR3 sequence: CASSSHRAYNEQFF. As DNA, the CDR3 is TGTGCCAGCAGTTCACACAGGGCGTACAATGAGCAGTTCTTC.

This clone was seen only a few times. This rearrangement joins TRBV5-1 to TRBJ2-7; TRBD1 agrees at 7 bases. Germline V lookup: CDR1 SGHRS, CDR2 YFSETQ. The J segment lost 3 bases and the V segment lost 3 bases, leaving 12 bases of the junction unmatched. The CDR3 length is 16 residues. The CDR3 sequence is CASSSSPRQGSYEQYF. The CDR3 DNA sequence: TGCGCCAGCAGCTCCTCGCCTAGACAGGGAAGCTACGAGCAGTACTTC.

The genes are TRBV6-6 and TRBJ1-6; D ambiguous. This CDR3 has 16 residues. V was cut by 11 bases and J by 1 base, with 18 bases left in between. Germline assignment: CDR1 MNHNY and CDR2 SVGAGI (reference sequence). The CDR3: CASNKDSRSYNSPLHF. The CDR3 DNA is TGTGCCTCCAACAAAGATTCTAGGTCCTATAATTCACCCCTCCACTTT.

The chain has TRBV10-3 and TRBJ1-3; D unresolved. The V and J ends lost 6 bases and 2 bases respectively, with 11 bases between them. The germline V gene encodes CDR1 ENHRY and CDR2 SYGVKD. The CDR3 contains 14 residues. CDR3 in amino acids: CAISSGRTGNTIYF. The CDR3 DNA is TGTGCCATCAGCTCCGGGAGAACTGGAAACACCATATATTTT.

The chain is built from TRBV19 and TRBJ2-5; TRBD2 matches 8 bases. The CDR3 totals 16 residues. Germline V gives CDR1 LNHDA, CDR2 SQIVND (reference sequence). V shed 6 bases, J shed 5 bases, and the junction held 14 bases outside the gene matches. CDR3 nucleotides: TGTGCCAGTAGCCGCGGGGGGCGGGGAAGGATGGAGACCCAGTACTTC. Residues: CASSRGGRGRMETQYF.

The rearrangement links TRBV4-2 to TRBJ2-3; TRBD2 might be the D (7 bases). The germline gives CDR1 LGHNA, CDR2 YNFKEQ. The CDR3 covers 18 residues. The V and J ends lost 1 base and 0 bases respectively, with 17 bases between them. CDR3 residues: CASSQVGTTGISTDTQYF. The CDR3 DNA is TGTGCCAGCAGCCAAGTAGGGACTACAGGGATTAGCACAGATACGCAGTATTTT.

The chain links TRBV6-2 or TRBV6-3 to TRBJ1-1; D is unclear. The germline gives CDR1 MNHEY, CDR2 SVGEGT. The V end lost 2 bases, the J end lost 0 bases, and 16 bases lay between the germline ends. This CDR3 has 17 amino acids. The CDR3 sequence: CASSYTSRFYMNTEAFF. The CDR3 DNA reads TGTGCCAGCAGTTACACTAGTCGTTTTTACATGAACACTGAAGCTTTCTTT.